The 2 T cell receptor beta chains in this list originate from one sample, sequenced in a study of CD8 T cells in ankylosing spondylitis. Via MiXCR, TCRdb re-called the 5' RACE reads, giving one row per CDR3 protein. The sample lists 210,000 or so distinct CDR3 sequences, roughly 8% occurring once. Sequencing was performed on blood, either unsorted or a sorted T cell fraction (not recorded which). The source is a female donor with ankylosing spondylitis or in good health (not recorded which).

Turning to this clonotype: A much larger clone lies a single base off, so this may be a read error. The genes are TRBV12-3 or TRBV12-4 and TRBJ2-7; D unclear. V dropped 6 bases and J dropped 6 bases, with 27 bases sitting between them. The CDR3 totals 17 residues. The CDR3 protein is CASRPKSQGPQTCEQYF. The CDR3 DNA reads TGTGCCAGCAGACCTAAATCCCAAGGGCCCCAGACCTGCGAGCAGTACTTC.

This clonotype appeared many times. The V call is TRBV20-1, the J call TRBJ2-1; D possibly uses TRBD1 or TRBD2 (5 bases each). CDR1 DFQATT and CDR2 SNEGSKA come from the germline V gene (reference sequence). The CDR3 consists of 16 residues. Trimming shortened V by 1 base and J by 3 bases, and 16 bases separated the two germline ends. In DNA, the CDR3 is TGCAGTGCTAGAGTCACTACCGGGACCGACTACAATGAGCAGTTCTTC. This gives the protein CSARVTTGTDYNEQFF.